A single TCR beta chain is shown here with its context. Its antigen is unidentified. The entry originates in a study of T-cell memory formation after mild COVID-19. In the study overall: The study found TCR clusters largely donor specific. Study-level results: Clones contracting over day 15 to 85 were CD4/CD8 balanced, with later expanders leaning CD4+.

V gave up 0 bases and J gave up 3 bases, with 12 bases separating them. The V gene's germline CDR1 is SGHTA and CDR2 FQGTGA. The CDR3 totals 16 residues. One entry per CDR3 protein, called by TCRdb with MiXCR from the 5' RACE reads. The table has roughly 340,000 distinct CDR3 sequences, 20% to 25% seen once. V usage is TRBV7-3 and J usage is TRBJ2-1; tentatively, D is TRBD1 (6 bases). The source of this sequence is a young man who had mild COVID-19 (a few samples of this study predate the infection). Cell type and time point are not known. Sequenced: PBMCs or a T cell subset sorted from them (not recorded which). CDR3 residues: CASSLTRTAVYNEQFF. The CDR3 coding sequence is TGTGCCAGCAGCTTAACGCGGACAGCGGTCTACAATGAGCAGTTCTTC. Looking up the rest from reference TRBV7-3 and TRBJ2-1 gives the full variable domain: GAGVSQTPSNKVTEKGKYVELRCDPISGHTALYWYRQSLGQGPEFLIYFQGTGAADDSGLPNDRFFAVRPEGSVSTLKIQRTERGDSAVYLCASSLTRTAVYNEQFFGPGTRLTVL.